What follows is one T cell receptor beta chain and its context. Its binding antigen is unknown. The input lacks base qualities; no much larger clone sits a single base away. This sample stems from a study of beta chain features in type 1 diabetes (dated by TCRdb to the late 2010s). Regarding the complete study: Patients and healthy donors did not differ in mean age, gender distribution, total cell number or subset yield. A total of 100 million to 110 million sorted cells were examined across all samples, and a strong correlation was observed between cell number per subset and RNA yield. In the study, TCRB repertoires of sorted circulating CD4+ T cell subsets from recently diagnosed type 1 diabetes patients were compared with those of matched healthy donors. Regulatory and stem cell-like memory subsets were obtained from only 8 patients and roughly eight healthy donors, while naive and central memory subsets were obtained from all 30 or so donors.

The entire amount of isolated RNA was reverse transcribed using the High Capacity cDNA Reverse Transcription Kit, so the sequenced TCRB transcripts were expressed ones. Deep immunoSEQ sequencing was applied to naive, central memory and regulatory T cell samples, giving an average of approximately 4 million total reads per sample. After sorted cells were lysed in RLT buffer, RNA was extracted with DNase-treated RNeasy Micro or Mini kits, with the choice depending on cell number. To prevent cross-contamination, every cell subset was processed on its own, while patient and healthy donor samples were processed together. TCRB sequences were amplified from cDNA with the immunoSEQ multiplex PCR, producing 87-bp fragments spanning the CDR3 region. The amplicons were sequenced using the Illumina HiSeq platform. The published analysis was carried out like this. PCR bias was computationally corrected using synthetic template baselines, reads within Hamming distance 2 were collapsed, and singletons that could not be merged were discarded. Reads were aligned against IMGT so that V, D and J genes, CDR3 length and insertions or deletions at six rearrangement sites could be assigned. Within each subset, clonotype counts were normalized to sorted cell number, after which true diversity and Gini coefficients were computed with the tcR R package. The overlap coefficient, calculated on TCRB nucleotide sequences, was used to measure repertoire sharing. Out-of-frame TCRB sequences from naive cells were analyzed as a proxy for the pre-selection repertoire. The immuneACCESS repertoire file appears here via TCRdb, limited to in-frame rearrangements. These files lack a portion of the clones; in checked studies, under half of the deficit traces to unresolved V genes, and the cause of the others is not known. The V and J calls and the clone size are those of that table, but D and trimming were determined from the DNA. The sample has about 700,000 clones on record, around an eighth of them singletons. Of the sample, about 0.02% falls within the top ten clones.

Each donor gave one peripheral blood draw, averaging about 100 mL, which was collected into heparinised tubes. A BD FACSAria II and a panel including CD45RO, CCR7, CD25, CD127, CD95 and CD27 were used to sort naive, central memory, regulatory and stem cell-like memory CD4+ T cells. Purity was above 95% for every sorted population. PBMCs were separated immediately by Lymphoprep density gradient centrifugation and were stained directly, without being cultured. To minimize batch effects, samples were stained and sorted in pairs, one healthy donor with one patient per experiment. Via the germline V gene (reference sequence), CDR1 is PRHDT and CDR2 FYEKMQ. The junction carries 12 bases between V and J, which are trimmed by 6 bases and 0 bases respectively. From the cysteine up to the phenylalanine, the CDR3 has a length of 16 residues. Solely the CDR3 DNA is kept, with 48 bases framed from the first base.

Paper-wide results and their limitations: Because cDNA rather than genomic DNA was sequenced, highly expressing activated cells could have been over-represented, although no difference in activation and CD3 levels was found between groups. Only small numbers of individuals were included in the HLA sub-analyses, which left unresolved whether HLA type had any influence on TCRB rearrangement. At VDJ recombination sites, type 1 diabetes patients had fewer insertions and more deleted nucleotides, which implies abnormalities in thymic rearrangement. Shorter templates might be favored by PCR, yet because patient and control samples were amplified and corrected together, any such skew would affect both groups equally. Naive, central memory and regulatory TCRB repertoires appeared to be more similar among patients than among healthy donors. Type 1 diabetes patients showed a moderate but significant shortening of TCRB CDR3 length in all four CD4+ subsets.

The receptor was derived from a man aged 18 to 35 with type 1 diabetes. This sequence uses TRBV13 and TRBJ2-6; no confident D gene assignment can be made. Sequencing was done on a sample of naive CD4+ T cells from blood. According to the study, the label for this sample's cell subset or site signals: true naive CD4+ T cells. This receptor carries the CDR3 CASRDPLSSGANVLTF. The DNA sequence is TGTGCCAGCAGGGACCCCCTAAGCTCTGGGGCCAACGTCCTGACTTTC.